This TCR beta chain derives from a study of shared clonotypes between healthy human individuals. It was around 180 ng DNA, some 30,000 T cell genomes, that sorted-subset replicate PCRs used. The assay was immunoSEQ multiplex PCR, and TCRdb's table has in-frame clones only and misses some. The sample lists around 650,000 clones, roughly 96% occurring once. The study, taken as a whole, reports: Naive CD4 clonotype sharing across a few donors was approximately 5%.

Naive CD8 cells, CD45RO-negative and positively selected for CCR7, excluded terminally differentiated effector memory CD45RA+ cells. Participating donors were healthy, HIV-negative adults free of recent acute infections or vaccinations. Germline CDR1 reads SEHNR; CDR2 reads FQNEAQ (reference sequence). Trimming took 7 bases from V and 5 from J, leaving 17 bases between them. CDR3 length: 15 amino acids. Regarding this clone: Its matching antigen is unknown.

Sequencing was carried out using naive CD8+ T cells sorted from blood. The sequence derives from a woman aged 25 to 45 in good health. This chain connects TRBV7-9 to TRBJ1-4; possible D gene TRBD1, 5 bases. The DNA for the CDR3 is TGTGCCAGCACCCCGGGGGTAGGAGGAAATGAAAAACTGTTTTTT. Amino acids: CASTPGVGGNEKLFF.